This is a list of T cell receptor beta chains from one sample in a study of cytomegalovirus exposure and HLA in healthy donors. Profiling relied on immunoSEQ multiplex PCR, and the TCRdb table lists in-frame clones only, not all of them. This table holds 50,000 or so clones. Sequencing was performed on PBMCs. Receptor source: a woman aged 18-29 years in good health and CMV-seronegative. CDR3s include the opening cysteine and the closing phenylalanine or tryptophan. D genes are given only for firm matches.

D	J	V	DNA	CDR3
-	TRBJ2-1	TRBV5-1	TGCGCCAGCAGCTTGCAGGGTCGTTCCTACAATGAGCAGTTCTTC	CASSLQGRSYNEQFF
-	TRBJ1-3	TRBV25-1	TGTGCCAGCAGTGAATGGGCCTCTGGAAACACCATATATTTT	CASSEWASGNTIYF
-	TRBJ2-2	TRBV15	TGTGCCACCAGCAGACAGGGCCCCGGGGAGCTGTTTTTT	CATSRQGPGELFF
-	TRBJ1-5	TRBV7-2	TGTGCCAGCAGCTTCGGGGTGATTGGCAATCAGCCCCAGCATTTT	CASSFGVIGNQPQHF
TRBD1	TRBJ1-1	TRBV5-1	TGCGCCAGCAGTTTGATTCCCGGGACAGAGAACACTGAAGCTTTCTTT	CASSLIPGTENTEAFF
TRBD1	TRBJ2-7	TRBV5-1	TGCGCCAGCAGCTTGAACCCCGGGACAGGGTTCAACGAGCAGTACTTC	CASSLNPGTGFNEQYF
TRBD2	TRBJ2-1	TRBV30	TGTGCCTGGAATCCGGGACTAGCGGGAGGACCCGGGGATGAGCAGTTCTTC	CAWNPGLAGGPGDEQFF
TRBD1	TRBJ1-1	TRBV5-1	TGCGCCAGCAGCTTGGACACACAGGGGGGCACTGAAGCTTTCTTT	CASSLDTQGGTEAFF
-	TRBJ1-2	TRBV5-1	TGCGCCAGCAGCTTAGGGGATGGGGTAGGCTATGGCTACACCTTC	CASSLGDGVGYGYTF
TRBD1	TRBJ1-4	TRBV5-1	TGCGCCAGCAGCTTGTGGGACAGGAATGAAAAACTGTTTTTT	CASSLWDRNEKLFF
TRBD1	TRBJ2-1	TRBV5-1	TGCGCCAGCAGCCTGGGGACAGGGAGCAATGAGCAGTTCTTC	CASSLGTGSNEQFF
-	TRBJ1-1	TRBV7-9	TGTGCCAGCAGCTTGCACGGGGGAAACACTGAAGCTTTCTTT	CASSLHGGNTEAFF
TRBD1	TRBJ2-7	TRBV7-8	TGTGCCAGCAGCGTCGGGACAGGGGAACTTCAGTACTTC	CASSVGTGELQYF
-	TRBJ2-7	TRBV6-6	TGTGCCAGCAGTTACCAGGAAATCGCCTACGAGCAGTACTTC	CASSYQEIAYEQYF
TRBD1	TRBJ2-3	TRBV5-1	TGCGCCAGCAGCCCGGAATCAGGGGGCAGGGATACGCAGTATTTT	CASSPESGGRDTQYF
TRBD1	TRBJ1-1	TRBV5-1	TGCGCCAGCAGCGCACAGGGGTTGAACACTGAAGCTTTCTTT	CASSAQGLNTEAFF
-	TRBJ1-2	TRBV5-4	TGTGCCAGCAGCCCCGTTTTACGGGTCTTAAACTATGGCTACACCTTC	CASSPVLRVLNYGYTF
-	TRBJ1-5	TRBV7-9	TGTGCCAGCAGCCTCGGACAGTATAGCAATCAGCCCCAGCATTTT	CASSLGQYSNQPQHF
TRBD1	TRBJ2-7	TRBV6-6	TGTGCCAGCAGTTACGTGACAGGGGGCGAGCAGTACTTC	CASSYVTGGEQYF
TRBD1	TRBJ1-1	TRBV29-1	TGCAGCGTTGTGATTCCGGGACAGAACACTGAAGATTTCTTT	CSVVIPGQNTEDFF
TRBD2	TRBJ2-7	TRBV5-1	TGCGCCAGCAGCTTTAGCGGGGGGACCTACGAGCAGTACTTC	CASSFSGGTYEQYF
-	TRBJ2-3	TRBV9	TGTGCCAGCAGCGTAGGGGGGGGCGGGCCAGATACGCAGTATTTT	CASSVGGGGPDTQYF
-	TRBJ1-1	TRBV18	TGTGCCAGCTCGCGGGAGCTGAACACTGAAGCTTTCTTT	CASSRELNTEAFF
TRBD2	TRBJ2-1	TRBV19	TGTGCCAGTAGTATAGGACTAGCCCTCAGCTCCTACAATGAGCAGTTCTTC	CASSIGLALSSYNEQFF
-	TRBJ1-4	TRBV5-1	TGCGCCAGCAGCGTCGGGGGAAATGAAAAACTGTTTTTT	CASSVGGNEKLFF
TRBD1	TRBJ2-7	TRBV28	TGTGCCAGCAGTGTTCAGGGGGCCGGCCCCTACGAGCAGTACTTC	CASSVQGAGPYEQYF
-	TRBJ1-2	TRBV29-1	TGCAGCGCTGGGGCCCAAGGCTATGGCTACACCTTC	CSAGAQGYGYTF
TRBD1	TRBJ2-2	TRBV12-5	TGTGCTAGTGGGTTGGAACAGGGGGCGGGCACCGGGGAGCTGTTTTTT	CASGLEQGAGTGELFF
TRBD1	TRBJ1-1	TRBV4-1	TGCGCCAGCAGCCAGATACAGGGGGCTGGGGACACTGAAGCTTTCTTT	CASSQIQGAGDTEAFF
TRBD1	TRBJ1-1	TRBV29-1	TGCAGCGTAGAGACCGGGACAGGAGTCCGCACTGAAGCTTTCTTT	CSVETGTGVRTEAFF
TRBD1	TRBJ1-3	TRBV30	TGTGCCTGGAGTGTCACAGGGGCTGGAAACACCATATATTTT	CAWSVTGAGNTIYF
-	TRBJ2-7	TRBV15	TGTGCCACCAGCGGAGGGTTGGGAGAGCCGAACTACGAGCAGTACTTC	CATSGGLGEPNYEQYF
TRBD1	TRBJ2-3	TRBV5-1	TGCGCCAGCAGCCGGGACAGGGTTATCAGCACAGATACGCAGTATTTT	CASSRDRVISTDTQYF
TRBD2	TRBJ2-7	TRBV19	TGTGCCAGTAGTATGCGACTAGCGGGCGTCTACGAGCAGTACTTC	CASSMRLAGVYEQYF
TRBD1	TRBJ1-2	TRBV19	TGTGCCAGTAGTATCGGACAGGCAGCTCTTGGCTACACCTTC	CASSIGQAALGYTF
-	TRBJ1-1	TRBV4-2	TGTGCCAGCAGCCACCCTGACAGGAACACTGAAGCTTTCTTT	CASSHPDRNTEAFF
-	TRBJ1-2	TRBV28	TGTGCCAGCAGTCCCCAGGGTTGGTATGGCTACACCTTC	CASSPQGWYGYTF
TRBD1	TRBJ2-7	TRBV5-1	TGCGCCAGCAGCCACCCCGGGACAGGGGGCCGCGAGCAGTACTTC	CASSHPGTGGREQYF
TRBD1	TRBJ1-1	TRBV6-6	TGTGCCAGCAGTTACGGCGACAGGGGCAAGGCTGAAGCTTTCTTT	CASSYGDRGKAEAFF
TRBD1	TRBJ1-1	TRBV15	TGTGCCACCGCCGGGACAGGGACCCTCACTGAAGCTTTCTTT	CATAGTGTLTEAFF
-	TRBJ1-6	TRBV5-8	TGTGCCAGCAGCTTAGGAGGGAGCTCCTATAATTCACCCCTCCACTTT	CASSLGGSSYNSPLHF
TRBD2	TRBJ2-7	TRBV5-1	TGCGCCAGCAGCTTGGTTACAGGGACTAGCGGCTACGAGCAGTACTTC	CASSLVTGTSGYEQYF
-	TRBJ2-7	TRBV7-9	TGTGCCAGCAGCTCAGGGGACCGGTCCTACGAGCAGTACTTC	CASSSGDRSYEQYF
-	TRBJ1-1	TRBV5-1	TGCGCCAGCAGCTTGGAACATAAGGGGGTCACTGAAGCTTTCTTT	CASSLEHKGVTEAFF
-	TRBJ1-2	TRBV19	TGTGCCAGTAGTATAGAATCCCCAGGGCACTATGGCTACACCTTC	CASSIESPGHYGYTF
-	TRBJ2-7	TRBV19	TGTGCCAGTACCATGTCAGTAAGCTCCTACGAGCAGTACTTC	CASTMSVSSYEQYF
-	TRBJ2-5	TRBV7-6	TGTGCCAGCAGCCCAAACCTAGAAAGGGGGACCCAGTACTTC	CASSPNLERGTQYF
TRBD1	TRBJ2-7	TRBV6-5	TGTGCCAGCAGTTACTCGATCTGGACAGGCGCCTACGAGCAGTACTTC	CASSYSIWTGAYEQYF
TRBD2	TRBJ2-1	TRBV5-1	TGCGCCAGCAGCTTGGGGGCTAGCGGGGGGTCCGATGAGCAGTTCTTC	CASSLGASGGSDEQFF
-	TRBJ1-5	TRBV6-5	TGTGCCAGCAGAGGACACCTCAATCAGCCCCAGCATTTT	CASRGHLNQPQHF